The clone carrying this TCR beta chain was seen repeatedly, ten times or more. The antigen is not known. The data were obtained in a study of T cells in Graves' hyperthyroidism and ophthalmopathy. General study points: Model-based prediction identified ophthalmopathy a median approximately 6.2 months prior to its onset. Most thyroid-expanded clonotypes above 0.001 were also found in blood.

This CDR3 region has 16 residues. The germline V gene encodes CDR1 SGHRS and CDR2 YFSETQ. V was clipped by 4 bases and J by 1 base; unmatched bases: 10. Template material for amplifying TCR beta CDR3 regions consisted of RNA transcripts. First-round RT-PCR targeting the TCR CDR3 was performed with the HTBI primer set. Using its own MiXCR run on the multiplex PCR reads, TCRdb lists one record per CDR3 protein. The table records 250,000 to 350,000 distinct CDR3 sequences, roughly 15% of them present only once. Patients aged 18 to 65 had newly diagnosed hyperthyroidism that had lasted under 2 months. Clinical symptoms, serum thyroxine and TRAb, thyroid ultrasound and orbital computed tomography were used for the diagnoses.

The rearrangement joins TRBV5-1 to TRBJ2-7; 8 nucleotides align to TRBD2. The TCR comes from a man aged 30-40 years with Graves' hyperthyroidism. The sequenced sample consisted of blood. The CDR3 protein is CASSRGGSGASYEQYF. The CDR3 nucleotides read TGCGCCAGCAGCCGGGGGGGGAGCGGAGCATCCTACGAGCAGTACTTC.